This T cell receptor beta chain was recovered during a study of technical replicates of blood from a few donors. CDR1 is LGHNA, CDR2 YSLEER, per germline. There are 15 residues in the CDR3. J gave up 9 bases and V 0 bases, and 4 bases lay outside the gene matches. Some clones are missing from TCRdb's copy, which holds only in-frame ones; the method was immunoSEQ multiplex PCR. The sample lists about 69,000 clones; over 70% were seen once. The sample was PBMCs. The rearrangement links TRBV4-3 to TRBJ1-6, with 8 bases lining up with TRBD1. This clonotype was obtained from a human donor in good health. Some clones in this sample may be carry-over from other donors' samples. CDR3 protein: CASSQDVQGVSPLHF. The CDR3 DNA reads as TGCGCCAGCAGCCAAGATGTACAGGGGGTTTCACCCCTCCACTTT.